The T cell receptor beta chain described here comes from a study of blood T cell repertoires in COVID-19. Turning to the study itself: The samples span acute and convalescent COVID-19 from the United States, Italy and Spain. Nucleic acid was either cDNA or gDNA, and it came from T cells, B-cell-depleted T cells, or PBMCs.

How the authors handled the data: It was from reference gene primer amplification that nucleated cell counts were estimated. Profiling relied on immunoSEQ multiplex PCR, and the TCRdb table lists in-frame clones only, not all of them. The V and J calls and clone size are taken from that table; D and trimming were inferred from the DNA. The sample has around 140,000 clones; over 85% are singletons. The receptor's source is a human donor in a cohort sampled during active COVID-19. The sequenced sample was peripheral blood.

The CDR3 DNA follows: TGTGCTAGTGGTTTGGTACTGGGAGGGGCCATGAACACTGAAGCTTTCTTT. It codes for CASGLVLGGAMNTEAFF. This chain joins TRBV12-5 and TRBJ1-1, with D perhaps matching TRBD1 (5 bases). Trimming took off 0 bases at V and 0 bases at J, with 14 bases between the two ends. Germline V lookup: CDR1 LGHNT, CDR2 FRNRAP. The CDR3 has 17 residues.